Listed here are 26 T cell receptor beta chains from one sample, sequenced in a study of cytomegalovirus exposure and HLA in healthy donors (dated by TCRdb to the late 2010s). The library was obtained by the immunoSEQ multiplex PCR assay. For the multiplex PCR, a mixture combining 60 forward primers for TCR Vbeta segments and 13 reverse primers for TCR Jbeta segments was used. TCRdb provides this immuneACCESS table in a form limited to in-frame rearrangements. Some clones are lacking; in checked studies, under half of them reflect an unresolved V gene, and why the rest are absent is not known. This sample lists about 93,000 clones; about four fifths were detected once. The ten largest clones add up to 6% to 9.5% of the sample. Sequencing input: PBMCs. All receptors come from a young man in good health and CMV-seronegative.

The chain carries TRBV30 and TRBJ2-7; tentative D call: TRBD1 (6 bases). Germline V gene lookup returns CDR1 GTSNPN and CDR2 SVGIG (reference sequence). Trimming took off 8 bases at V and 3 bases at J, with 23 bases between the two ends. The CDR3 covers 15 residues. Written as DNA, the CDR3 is TGTGCCGCCACTCGGCCTCAGGGGAATAACTACGAGCAGTACTTC. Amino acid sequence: CAATRPQGNNYEQYF.

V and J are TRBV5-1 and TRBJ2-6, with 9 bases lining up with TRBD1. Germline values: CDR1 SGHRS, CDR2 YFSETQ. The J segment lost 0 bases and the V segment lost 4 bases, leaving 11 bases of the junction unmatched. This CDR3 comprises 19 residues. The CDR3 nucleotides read TGCGCCAGCAGCCACCACCGGGACAGGGTTGTCTCTGGGGCCAACGTCCTGACTTTC. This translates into CASSHHRDRVVSGANVLTF.

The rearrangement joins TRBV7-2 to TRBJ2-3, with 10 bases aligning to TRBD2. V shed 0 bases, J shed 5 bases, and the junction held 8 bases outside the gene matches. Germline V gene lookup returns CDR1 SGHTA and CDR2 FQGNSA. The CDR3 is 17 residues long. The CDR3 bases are TGTGCCAGCAGCTTAGCGGCCCTAGCGGGAGTCCAAGATACGCAGTATTTT. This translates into CASSLAALAGVQDTQYF.

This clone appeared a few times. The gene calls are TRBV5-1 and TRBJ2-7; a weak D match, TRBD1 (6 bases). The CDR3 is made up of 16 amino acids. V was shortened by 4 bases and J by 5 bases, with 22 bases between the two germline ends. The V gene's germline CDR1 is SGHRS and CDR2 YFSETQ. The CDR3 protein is CASSHQPTGLGDEQYF. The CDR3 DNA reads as TGCGCCAGCAGCCATCAGCCTACAGGGTTGGGGGACGAGCAGTACTTC.

The CDR3 spells CASREGARKSYEQYF. In nucleotides, the CDR3 is TGTGCCAGCAGGGAAGGGGCCCGTAAATCCTACGAGCAGTACTTC. The rearrangement links TRBV5-6 to TRBJ2-7, with D possibly matching TRBD1 (5 bases). Trimming stripped 5 bases from V and 1 base from J, with 16 bases between. CDR3 length: 15 amino acids. The germline gives CDR1 SGHDT, CDR2 YYEEEE. The variable domain in full, with the rest retrieved from reference TRBV5-6 and TRBJ2-7, is DAGVTQSPTHLIKTRGQQVTLRCSPKSGHDTVSWYQQALGQGPQFIFQYYEEEERQRGNFPDRFSGHQFPNYSSELNVNALLLGDSALYLCASREGARKSYEQYFGPGTRLTVT.

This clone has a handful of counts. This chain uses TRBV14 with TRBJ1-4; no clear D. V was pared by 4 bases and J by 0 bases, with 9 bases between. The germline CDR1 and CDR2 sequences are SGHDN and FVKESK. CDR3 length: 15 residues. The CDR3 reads CASSRLVATNEKLFF. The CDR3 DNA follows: TGTGCCAGCAGCCGACTTGTAGCAACTAATGAAAAACTGTTTTTT.

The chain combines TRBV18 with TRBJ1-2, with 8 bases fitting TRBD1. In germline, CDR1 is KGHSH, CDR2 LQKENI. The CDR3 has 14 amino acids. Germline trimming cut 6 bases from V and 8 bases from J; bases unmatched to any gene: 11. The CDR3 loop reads CASSHLDRVEGYTF. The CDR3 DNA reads TGTGCCAGCTCCCACCTGGACAGGGTCGAGGGCTACACCTTC.

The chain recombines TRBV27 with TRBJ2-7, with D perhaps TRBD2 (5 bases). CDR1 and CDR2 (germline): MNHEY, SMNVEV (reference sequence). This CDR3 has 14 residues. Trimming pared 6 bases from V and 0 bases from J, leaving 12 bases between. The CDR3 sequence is CASSRAGSSYEQYF. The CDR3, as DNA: TGTGCCAGCAGCCGGGCTGGGAGCTCCTACGAGCAGTACTTC.

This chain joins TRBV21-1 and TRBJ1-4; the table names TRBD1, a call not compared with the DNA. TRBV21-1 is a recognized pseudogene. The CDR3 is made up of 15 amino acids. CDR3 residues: CASSKRQNPNEKLFF. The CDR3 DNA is TGTGCCAGCAGCAAACGACAGAATCCTAATGAAAAACTGTTTTTT.

The CDR3 sequence is CAVWRSNGIRPEAFF. The DNA of the CDR3 is TGTGCCGTATGGCGGTCCAACGGAATAAGGCCTGAAGCTTTCTTT. The chain has TRBV10-3 and TRBJ1-1; D is uncertain. The germline CDR1 and CDR2 sequences are ENHRY and SYGVKD. The CDR3 extends over 15 amino acids. V was shortened by 11 bases and J by 6 bases, with 25 bases between the two germline ends.

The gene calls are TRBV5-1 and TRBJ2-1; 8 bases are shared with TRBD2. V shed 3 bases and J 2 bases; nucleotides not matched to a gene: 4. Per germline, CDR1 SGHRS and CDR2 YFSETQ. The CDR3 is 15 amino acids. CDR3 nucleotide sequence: TGCGCCAGCAGCTCGGGACTAGACCCCTACAATGAGCAGTTCTTC. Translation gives CASSSGLDPYNEQFF.

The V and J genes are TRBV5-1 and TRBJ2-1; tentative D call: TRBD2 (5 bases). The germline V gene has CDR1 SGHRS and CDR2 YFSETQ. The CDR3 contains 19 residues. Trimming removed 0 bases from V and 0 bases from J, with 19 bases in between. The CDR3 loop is CASSLVYRRRSSSYNEQFF. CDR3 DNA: TGCGCCAGCAGCTTGGTATACCGGAGGAGGTCAAGCTCCTACAATGAGCAGTTCTTC.

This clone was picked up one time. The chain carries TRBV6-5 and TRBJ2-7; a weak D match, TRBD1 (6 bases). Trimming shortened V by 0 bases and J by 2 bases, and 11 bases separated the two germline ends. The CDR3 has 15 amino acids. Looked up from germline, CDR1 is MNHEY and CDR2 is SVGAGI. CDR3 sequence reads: CASSYSSDRTYEQYF. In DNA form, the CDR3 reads TGTGCCAGCAGTTACTCGAGTGACAGGACCTACGAGCAGTACTTC.

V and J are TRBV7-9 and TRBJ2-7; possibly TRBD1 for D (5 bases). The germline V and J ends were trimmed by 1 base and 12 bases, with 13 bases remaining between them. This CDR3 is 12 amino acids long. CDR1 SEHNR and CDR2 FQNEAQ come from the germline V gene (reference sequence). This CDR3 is CASSLDKAGWYF. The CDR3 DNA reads TGTGCCAGCAGCTTAGACAAGGCAGGGTGGTACTTC.

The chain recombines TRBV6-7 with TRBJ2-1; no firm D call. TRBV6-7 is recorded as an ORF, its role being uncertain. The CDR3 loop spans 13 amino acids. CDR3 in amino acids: CVLPGSSYNEQFF. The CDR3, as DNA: TGTGTCCTACCAGGAAGCTCCTACAATGAGCAGTTCTTC.

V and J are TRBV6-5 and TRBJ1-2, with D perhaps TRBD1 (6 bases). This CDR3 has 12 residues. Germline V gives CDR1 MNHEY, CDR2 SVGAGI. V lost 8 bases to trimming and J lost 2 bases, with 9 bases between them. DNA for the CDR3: TGTGCCAGCGGTGGACAGAACTATGGCTACACCTTC. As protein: CASGGQNYGYTF.

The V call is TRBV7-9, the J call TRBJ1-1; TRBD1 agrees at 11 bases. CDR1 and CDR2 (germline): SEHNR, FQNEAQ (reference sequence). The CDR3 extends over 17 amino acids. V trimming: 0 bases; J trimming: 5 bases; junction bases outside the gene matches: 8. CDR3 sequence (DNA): TGTGCCAGCAGCTTAGCCCCGGGACAGGGGGGCGGGACTGAAGCTTTCTTT. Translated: CASSLAPGQGGGTEAFF.

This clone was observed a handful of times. The CDR3 DNA follows: TGTGCCAGCAGCCATTCGGGAATCAACACTGAAGCTTTCTTT. Protein sequence: CASSHSGINTEAFF. The chain uses TRBV14 and TRBJ1-1; D gene unclear. V was clipped by 3 bases and J by 2 bases, with 10 bases between them. This CDR3 spans 14 amino acids. Germline CDR1 and CDR2: SGHDN and FVKESK.

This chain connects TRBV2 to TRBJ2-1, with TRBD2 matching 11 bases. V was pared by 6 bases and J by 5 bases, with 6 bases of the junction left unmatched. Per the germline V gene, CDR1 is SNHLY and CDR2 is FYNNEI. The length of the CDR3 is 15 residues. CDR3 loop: CASSPGLAVNNEQFF. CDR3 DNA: TGTGCCAGCAGCCCGGGACTAGCGGTCAACAATGAGCAGTTCTTC. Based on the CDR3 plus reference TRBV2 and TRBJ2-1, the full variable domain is EPEVTQTPSHQVTQMGQEVILRCVPISNHLYFYWYRQILGQKVEFLVSFYNNEISEKSEIFDDQFSVERPDGSNFTLKIRSTKLEDSAMYFCASSPGLAVNNEQFFGPGTRLTVL.

In nucleotides, the CDR3 is TGTGCCAGCAGTGACGGGAGTGAAGCGACCGGGGAGCTGTTTTTT. It is translated as CASSDGSEATGELFF. This sequence joins TRBV6-4 and TRBJ2-2; tentatively, D is TRBD2 (5 bases). The germline gives CDR1 MRHNA, CDR2 SNTAGT. Trimming cost V 2 bases and J 5 bases, with 12 bases left between them. The CDR3 spans 15 residues.

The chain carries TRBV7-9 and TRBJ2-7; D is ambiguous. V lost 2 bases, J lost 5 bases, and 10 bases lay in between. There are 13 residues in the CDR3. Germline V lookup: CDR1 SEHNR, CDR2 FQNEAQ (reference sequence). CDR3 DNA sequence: TGTGCCAGCAGCTTAATTTTGGGCAACGAGCAGTACTTC. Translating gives CASSLILGNEQYF. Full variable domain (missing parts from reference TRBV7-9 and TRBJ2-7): DTGVSQNPRHKITKRGQNVTFRCDPISEHNRLYWYRQTLGQGPEFLTYFQNEAQLEKSRLLSDRFSAERPKGSFSTLEIQRTEQGDSAMYLCASSLILGNEQYFGPGTRLTVT.

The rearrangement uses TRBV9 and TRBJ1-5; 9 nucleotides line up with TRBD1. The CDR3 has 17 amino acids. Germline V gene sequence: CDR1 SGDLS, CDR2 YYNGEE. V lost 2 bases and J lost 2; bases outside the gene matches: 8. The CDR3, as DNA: TGTGCCAGCAGCGTGGGACAGGGAGGTGGCGGCAATCAGCCCCAGCATTTT. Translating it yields CASSVGQGGGGNQPQHF.

The CDR3 loop reads CAWRKGQRSGPQHF. The DNA for the CDR3 is TGTGCCTGGAGGAAGGGACAGCGAAGTGGGCCCCAGCATTTT. The chain couples TRBV30 to TRBJ1-5, with 7 bases matching TRBD1. V lost 3 bases, J lost 9 bases, and 11 bases stayed unmatched. This CDR3 has 14 amino acids. The germline gives CDR1 GTSNPN, CDR2 SVGIG (reference sequence).

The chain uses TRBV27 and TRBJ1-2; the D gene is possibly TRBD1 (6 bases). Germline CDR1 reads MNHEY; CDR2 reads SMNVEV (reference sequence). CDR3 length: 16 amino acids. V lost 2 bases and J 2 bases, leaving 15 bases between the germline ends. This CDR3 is CASSLLILGQNYGYTF. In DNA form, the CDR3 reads TGTGCCAGCAGTTTACTTATTCTAGGACAGAACTATGGCTACACCTTC.

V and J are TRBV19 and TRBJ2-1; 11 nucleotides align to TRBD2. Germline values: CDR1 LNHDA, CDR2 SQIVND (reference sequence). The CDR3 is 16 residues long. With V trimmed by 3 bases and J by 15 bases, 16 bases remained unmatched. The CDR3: CASSMEISGGAGGRFF. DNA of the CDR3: TGTGCCAGTAGTATGGAAATTAGCGGGGGGGCCGGGGGTCGGTTCTTC.

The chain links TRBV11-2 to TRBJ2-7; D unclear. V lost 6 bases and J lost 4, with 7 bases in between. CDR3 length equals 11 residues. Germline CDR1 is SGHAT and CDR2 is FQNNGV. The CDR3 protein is CASRKEYEQYF. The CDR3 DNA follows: TGTGCCAGCAGGAAGGAGTACGAGCAGTACTTC.